These 32 T cell receptor beta chains were sequenced from one sample in a study of cytomegalovirus exposure and HLA in healthy donors. A multiplex PCR was run with 60 Vbeta primers and 13 Jbeta primers. The method was immunoSEQ multiplex PCR; TCRdb's version includes in-frame clones alone and lacks a portion of them. The sample data list around 50,000 clones. Input material: PBMCs. The receptor source for this set is a woman between 35 and 50 years old in good health and CMV-seronegative.

This chain links TRBV4-3 with TRBJ2-7; D might be TRBD2 (5 bases). This CDR3 is built from 15 residues. The V gene's germline CDR1 is LGHNA and CDR2 YSLEER. Trimming stripped 0 bases from V and 4 bases from J, with 13 bases between. The CDR3 nucleotides are TGCGCCAGCAGCCAAGATTCTCGCGGAGGTTACGAGCAGTACTTC. This encodes CASSQDSRGGYEQYF.

V gene TRBV10-3 combines with J gene TRBJ1-2; 10 bases line up with TRBD1. CDR1 and CDR2 from the germline V gene are ENHRY and SYGVKD. CDR3 length: 16 amino acids. Trimming cost V 0 bases and J 4 bases; bases outside gene matches: 5. CDR3 sequence: CAISESVGTGAYGYTF. The DNA for the CDR3 is TGTGCCATCAGTGAGTCTGTGGGGACAGGGGCCTATGGCTACACCTTC.

V usage is TRBV5-1 and J usage is TRBJ2-5, with D perhaps TRBD2 (5 bases). Germline V gene lookup returns CDR1 SGHRS and CDR2 YFSETQ. The CDR3 is made up of 14 amino acids. The V end was cut by 4 bases, the J end by 5 bases, with 15 bases between. CDR3 sequence: CASSTQTSLETQYF. The CDR3 DNA sequence: TGCGCCAGCAGCACCCAAACTAGTTTGGAGACCCAGTACTTC.

This chain connects TRBV18 to TRBJ2-1; 9 nucleotides line up with TRBD2. The CDR3 has 16 residues. CDR1 is KGHSH, CDR2 LQKENI, per germline. With 3 bases clipped from V and 6 bases from J, the junction kept 9 bases outside the gene matches. For the CDR3, the DNA is TGTGCCAGCTCACCGCCGGGACTAGCAAAGGCCAATGAGCAGTTCTTC. Its protein is CASSPPGLAKANEQFF.

The chain is built from TRBV30 and TRBJ1-2; a weak D match, TRBD1 (6 bases). Trimming pared 0 bases from V and 8 bases from J, leaving 16 bases between. The germline gives CDR1 GTSNPN, CDR2 SVGIG (reference sequence). This CDR3 has 14 residues. The CDR3 region has the DNA TGTGCCTGGAGTGTAGAAAGGGGGGGGACAGGCTACACCTTC. Translated, it gives CAWSVERGGTGYTF.

The chain is built from TRBV27 and TRBJ2-2, with D perhaps TRBD1 (5 bases). The germline V gene encodes CDR1 MNHEY and CDR2 SMNVEV (reference sequence). The CDR3 is 16 amino acids. Trimming took 2 bases from V and 6 from J, leaving 16 bases between them. CDR3 coding DNA: TGTGCCAGCAGTTTACATGGGGCAGGGAATTCCGGGGAGCTGTTTTTT. Translated: CASSLHGAGNSGELFF.

The CDR3 here is CASSRGVGGDEQFF. The CDR3 DNA reads as TGTGCCAGCAGCCGCGGTGTTGGGGGCGATGAGCAGTTCTTC. The chain links TRBV4-2 to TRBJ2-1, with D perhaps matching TRBD1 (6 bases). Deletions cut 4 bases from V and 8 bases from J, with 15 bases between. In germline, CDR1 is LGHNA, CDR2 YNFKEQ. The CDR3 sequence is 14 residues long.

The J gene is TRBJ1-5, the V gene TRBV5-8, with D possibly matching TRBD1 (5 bases). Trimming removed 4 bases from V and 6 bases from J, with 20 bases in between. The V gene's germline CDR1 is SGHTS and CDR2 YDEGEE. The CDR3 length is 16 residues. The CDR3 protein is CASSRGTSFGSQPQHF. Here the CDR3 DNA reads TGTGCCAGCAGCCGCGGGACCTCATTTGGTAGTCAGCCCCAGCATTTT.

The V and J genes are TRBV6-5 and TRBJ1-1; 7 bases map to TRBD1. CDR1 and CDR2 (germline): MNHEY, SVGAGI. J lost 1 base, V lost 6 bases, and 5 bases had no gene match. The CDR3 totals 14 residues. CDR3 in amino acids: CASRQGPRNTEAFF. The CDR3 DNA sequence: TGTGCCAGCAGACAGGGGCCCAGGAACACTGAAGCTTTCTTT.

Comments on this clone: Here the CDR3 omits its conserved ending phenylalanine or tryptophan, so a read error is the likely source. No DNA is shown, since the ends of the CDR3 on it are uncertain; the CDR3 is the one TCRdb lists. The V and J genes are TRBV6-6 and TRBJ1-2; the D segment call TRBD1 is taken from the table without a DNA check. CDR1 is MNHNY, CDR2 SVGAGI, per germline (reference sequence). A total of 12 residues make up the CDR3, ends included. The chain's CDR3 is CASSDPDSLLDS.

The chain has TRBV19 and TRBJ2-6, with 8 bases aligning to TRBD1. Germline loops: CDR1 LNHDA, CDR2 SQIVND (reference sequence). After removal of 4 bases from V and 4 bases from J, the junction contained 12 bases not matched to a gene. The CDR3 runs 18 residues. CDR3 DNA sequence: TGTGCCAGTAGTACCCAAGCCGGACAGGGTGGAGGGGCCAACGTCCTGACTTTC. Its protein product is CASSTQAGQGGGANVLTF.

The V call is TRBV7-2, the J call TRBJ2-1; D not resolved. CDR1 is SGHTA and CDR2 is FQGNSA in the germline V gene. Between the trimmed V and J ends, which lost 5 bases and 10 bases, there was a span of 9 bases. The CDR3 spans 11 residues. CDR3 nucleotides: TGTGCCAGCAGCCCAACACAAGAGCAGTTCTTC. Its protein is CASSPTQEQFF. Full variable domain (remainder filled in from reference TRBV7-2 and TRBJ2-1): GAGVSQSPSNKVTEKGKDVELRCDPISGHTALYWYRQSLGQGLEFLIYFQGNSAPDKSGLPSDRFSAERTGGSVSTLTIQRTQQEDSAVYLCASSPTQEQFFGPGTRLTVL.

The J gene is TRBJ2-1, the V gene TRBV4-2; 9 bases fit TRBD2. The CDR3 is 16 amino acids. Losses at the gene ends were 2 bases for V and 0 bases for J; bases not matched to a gene: 2. Germline CDR1 and CDR2: LGHNA and YNFKEQ. CDR3 coding DNA: TGTGCCAGCAGCCAAAATAGCGGGGGCTCCTACAATGAGCAGTTCTTC. Protein: CASSQNSGGSYNEQFF.

The chain joins TRBV28 to TRBJ2-1; 9 positions match TRBD2. This CDR3 contains 16 residues. The J segment lost 7 bases and the V segment lost 5 bases, leaving 12 bases of the junction unmatched. Germline CDR1 is MDHEN and CDR2 is SYDVKM. CDR3 in DNA: TGTGCCAGCAGTCCCCCGAGCGGGGGGCCTATTAATGAGCAGTTCTTC. Its protein product is CASSPPSGGPINEQFF. The complete variable domain, with remaining parts taken from reference TRBV28 and TRBJ2-1, reads DVKVTQSSRYLVKRTGEKVFLECVQDMDHENMFWYRQDPGLGLRLIYFSYDVKMKEKGDIPEGYSVSREKKERFSLILESASTNQTSMYLCASSPPSGGPINEQFFGPGTRLTVL.

The chain joins TRBV5-1 to TRBJ1-4; D not resolved. This CDR3 region has 16 residues. Between the trimmed V and J ends, which lost 7 bases and 7 bases, there was a span of 23 bases. Germline assignment: CDR1 SGHRS and CDR2 YFSETQ. CDR3 nucleotides: TGCGCCAGCGCCAGGTCGCAGGCCTTTGAGGGTGAAAAACTGTTTTTT. Its translation: CASARSQAFEGEKLFF.

In the case of this clone: The sample has other DNA sequences that encode this CDR3 too. The V gene is TRBV9, the J gene TRBJ1-5; possibly TRBD1 for D (6 bases). The length of the CDR3 is 14 residues. Germline CDR1 is SGDLS and CDR2 is YYNGEE. V lost 0 bases, J lost 5 bases, and 9 bases lay in between. For the CDR3, the DNA is TGTGCCAGCAGCGTAGGATCAGGGGATCAGCCCCAGCATTTT. Protein product: CASSVGSGDQPQHF.

This rearrangement joins TRBV6-5 to TRBJ1-3, with a weak D call TRBD1 (5 bases). There are 12 residues in the CDR3. Trimming removed 10 bases at V and 4 bases at J, with 11 bases between. The V gene's germline CDR1 is MNHEY and CDR2 SVGAGI. In nucleotides, the CDR3 is TGTGCCACCCGGAACAGGGGAAACACCATATATTTT. Translation: CATRNRGNTIYF.

The chain employs TRBV5-4 and TRBJ2-7, with D perhaps TRBD2 (6 bases). Germline V gives CDR1 SGHNT, CDR2 YYREEE (reference sequence). This CDR3 has 16 residues. Between the trimmed V and J ends, which lost 2 bases and 7 bases, there was a span of 22 bases. The CDR3 loop reads CASSFGVGDSAAEQYF. In DNA, the CDR3 is TGTGCCAGCAGCTTTGGGGTGGGGGACTCGGCCGCTGAGCAGTACTTC. Full variable domain (remainder filled in from reference TRBV5-4 and TRBJ2-7): ETGVTQSPTHLIKTRGQQVTLRCSSQSGHNTVSWYQQALGQGPQFIFQYYREEENGRGNFPPRFSGLQFPNYSSELNVNALELDDSALYLCASSFGVGDSAAEQYFGPGTRLTVT.

This chain uses TRBV29-1 with TRBJ1-1, with D unclear. Germline V gene sequence: CDR1 SQVTM, CDR2 ANQGSEA. CDR3 length: 11 amino acids. The CDR3 is CRFDGDTEAFF. The CDR3 region has the DNA TGCAGATTCGACGGGGACACTGAAGCTTTCTTT.

This chain links TRBV19 with TRBJ1-1; 8 nucleotides align to TRBD1. Germline values: CDR1 LNHDA, CDR2 SQIVND (reference sequence). The CDR3 loop spans 14 amino acids. Unmatched junction bases numbered 7, after V lost 5 bases and J lost 5 bases. The DNA for the CDR3 is TGTGCCAGTAGTGCGACAGGGGTAAAAACTGAAGCTTTCTTT. Protein product: CASSATGVKTEAFF.

The chain couples TRBV30 to TRBJ1-4, with TRBD1 identical over 7 bases. Germline CDR1 and CDR2: GTSNPN and SVGIG (reference sequence). The J segment lost 10 bases and the V segment lost 0 bases, leaving 11 bases of the junction unmatched. CDR3 length: 15 residues. For the CDR3, the DNA is TGTGCCTGGAGTGTACCCGGGACAGTAGGGGCAAAACTGTTTTTT. Protein: CAWSVPGTVGAKLFF.

This chain joins TRBV6-6 and TRBJ2-1; D perhaps matches TRBD2 (5 bases). V shed 0 bases and J shed 15 bases, with 12 bases lying between them. Germline CDR1 reads MNHNY; CDR2 reads SVGAGI (reference sequence). The CDR3 totals 12 residues. Here the CDR3 reads CASSYSWERAFF. CDR3 in DNA: TGTGCCAGCAGTTACTCGTGGGAGAGGGCGTTCTTC.

This chain connects TRBV18 to TRBJ2-2; 8 bases match TRBD2. The ends lost 3 bases at V and 5 bases at J; junction bases unmatched: 8. Germline V gene lookup returns CDR1 KGHSH and CDR2 LQKENI. The CDR3 has 16 residues. The CDR3 region has the DNA TGTGCCAGCTCACCGAACGCCGGGAGGGGGACCGGGGAGCTGTTTTTT. It encodes CASSPNAGRGTGELFF.

The gene calls are TRBV15 and TRBJ1-2; perhaps TRBD1 as D (6 bases). Trimming stripped 0 bases from V and 4 bases from J, with 18 bases between. CDR3 size: 17 residues. Germline V gene lookup returns CDR1 LNHNV and CDR2 YYDKDF (reference sequence). The CDR3 loop reads CATSRDRDTRVSYGYTF. The CDR3 coding sequence is TGTGCCACCAGCAGAGACCGGGACACCCGAGTATCCTATGGCTACACCTTC.

The rearrangement uses TRBV28 and TRBJ1-2; no firm D call. The CDR3 runs 14 residues. Germline loops: CDR1 MDHEN, CDR2 SYDVKM. The V and J ends lost 2 bases and 7 bases respectively, with 14 bases between them. The CDR3 nucleotides are TGTGCCAGCAGTTTAGTAGGGAGAGGGTCTGGCTACACCTTC. Its protein product is CASSLVGRGSGYTF.

The chain employs TRBV5-1 and TRBJ2-1; D may be TRBD2 (6 bases). This CDR3 contains 15 residues. V was shortened by 4 bases and J by 2 bases, with 13 bases between the two germline ends. CDR1 and CDR2 from the germline V gene are SGHRS and YFSETQ. The CDR3 spells CASSAGSFPYNEQFF. The CDR3 region has the DNA TGCGCCAGCAGCGCGGGATCTTTTCCCTACAATGAGCAGTTCTTC.

CDR3 region: CASSREAGTFNYEQYF. DNA of the CDR3: TGTGCCAGCAGCCGAGAAGCCGGGACATTTAACTACGAGCAGTACTTC. The V gene is TRBV4-2, the J gene TRBJ2-7, with D perhaps TRBD1 (6 bases). The CDR3 sequence is 16 residues long. V was clipped by 4 bases and J by 3 bases, with 19 bases between them. Per germline, CDR1 LGHNA and CDR2 YNFKEQ.

The gene calls are TRBV7-2 and TRBJ1-2; tentatively, D is TRBD1 (6 bases). There are 14 residues in the CDR3. Trimming shortened V by 5 bases and J by 6 bases, and 16 bases separated the two germline ends. Germline V CDR1 and CDR2: SGHTA, FQGNSA. CDR3 amino acids: CASSASQGEDGYTF. The DNA of the CDR3 is TGTGCCAGCAGCGCCTCACAGGGCGAGGATGGCTACACCTTC.

The rearrangement links TRBV29-1 to TRBJ2-1; a possible D gene is TRBD1 (5 bases). CDR3 size: 14 residues. Trimming cost V 1 base and J 5 bases, with 12 bases left between them. Per the germline V gene, CDR1 is SQVTM and CDR2 is ANQGSEA. CDR3 sequence (DNA): TGCAGCGTTGAAGCAGGGTCTCCCGACAATGAGCAGTTCTTC. This translates into CSVEAGSPDNEQFF.

V usage is TRBV15 and J usage is TRBJ2-1, with no clear D. CDR1 LNHNV and CDR2 YYDKDF come from the germline V gene (reference sequence). Between the trimmed V and J ends, which lost 5 bases and 3 bases, there was a span of 11 bases. The CDR3 has 14 residues. CDR3 residues: CATSPRADYNEQFF. The CDR3 DNA reads TGTGCCACCAGCCCCCGCGCTGACTACAATGAGCAGTTCTTC.

The chain employs TRBV19 and TRBJ1-5, with unresolved D. Germline V gives CDR1 LNHDA, CDR2 SQIVND (reference sequence). This CDR3 contains 13 residues. V lost 1 base and J 8 bases, leaving 9 bases between the germline ends. CDR3 residues: CASSIAVFEPQHF. CDR3 in DNA: TGTGCCAGTAGTATAGCTGTGTTCGAGCCCCAGCATTTT.

This sequence joins TRBV14 and TRBJ2-3; possible D gene TRBD2, 6 bases. The V end lost 4 bases, the J end lost 0 bases, and 17 bases lay between the germline ends. Germline V gives CDR1 SGHDN, CDR2 FVKESK. The CDR3 totals 17 residues. CDR3 sequence: CASSRLGGVTSTDTQYF. CDR3 DNA sequence: TGTGCCAGCAGCCGCCTTGGAGGGGTGACTAGCACAGATACGCAGTATTTT.